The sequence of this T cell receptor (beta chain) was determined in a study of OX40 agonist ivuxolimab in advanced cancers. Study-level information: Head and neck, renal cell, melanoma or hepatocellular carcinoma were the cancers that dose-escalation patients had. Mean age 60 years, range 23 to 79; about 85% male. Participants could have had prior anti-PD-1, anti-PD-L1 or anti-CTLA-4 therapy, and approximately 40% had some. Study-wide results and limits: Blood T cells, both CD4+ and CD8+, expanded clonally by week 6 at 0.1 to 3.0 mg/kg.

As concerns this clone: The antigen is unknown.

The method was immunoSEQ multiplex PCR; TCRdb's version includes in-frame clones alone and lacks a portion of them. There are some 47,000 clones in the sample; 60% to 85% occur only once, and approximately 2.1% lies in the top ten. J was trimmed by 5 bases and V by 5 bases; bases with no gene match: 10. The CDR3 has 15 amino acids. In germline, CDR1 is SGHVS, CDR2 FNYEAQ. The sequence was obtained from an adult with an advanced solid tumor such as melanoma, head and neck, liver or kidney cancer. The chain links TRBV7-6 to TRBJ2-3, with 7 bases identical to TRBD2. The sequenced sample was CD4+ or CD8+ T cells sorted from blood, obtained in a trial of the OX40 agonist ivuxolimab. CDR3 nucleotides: TGTGCCAGCAGCCCCCCCGGGGGAGGGATAGATACGCAGTATTTT. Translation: CASSPPGGGIDTQYF.